This T cell receptor beta chain was recovered during a study of monozygotic twins with inflammatory bowel disease. Study conclusions and caveats: IBD patients carried less diverse TCRbeta repertoires (inverse Simpson) than healthy co-twins. Versus healthy twins, IBD patients showed fewer clonotypes shared with others, especially with disease activity.

The template switching step added UMIs that contained a 6-nucleotide sample barcode. For each CDR3 protein, TCRdb gives one entry from its re-call of the 5' RACE reads, without DNA. The sample has some 210,000 distinct CDR3 sequences. Unsorted whole blood yielded the total RNA, with T cells left unselected. In the case of this clonotype: Its antigen is unidentified.

This clonotype was obtained from a human donor with ulcerative colitis or Crohn's disease, or a healthy co-twin of an affected twin (not recorded which). Sample: blood.

CDR3 in amino acids: CASSSAGGPKRTQYF. The rearrangement links TRBV12-3 or TRBV12-4 to TRBJ2-5; TCRdb names TRBD1, which stays unverified in the absence of DNA. This CDR3 region has 15 residues.